The rows below give T cell receptor beta chains drawn from one sample of a study of T cells after yellow fever vaccination. TCRdb processed the 5' RACE reads anew with MiXCR; each CDR3 protein has one entry. Of about 350,000 distinct CDR3 sequences listed, roughly an eighth are singletons. The input for sequencing was CD4+ T cells sorted from PBMCs, taken 15 days after the yellow fever booster vaccination. The receptors here all came from a man aged 18 to 29 who received the YFV17D yellow fever vaccine. The CDR3 runs from the conserved cysteine through the conserved F or W. A D gene is named only where the DNA matches it firmly.

-	TRBV9	TRBJ2-7	CASSPRSTSSYEQYF
TRBD2	TRBV6-2/TRBV6-3	TRBJ2-1	CASSLLPAGGLNEQFF
-	TRBV6-2/TRBV6-3	TRBJ1-5	CASSFVDNQPQHF
-	TRBV18	TRBJ1-1	CASSSGIPRMNTEAFF
-	TRBV6-2/TRBV6-3	TRBJ2-2	CASMRGRYTGELFF
-	TRBV11-2	TRBJ2-1	CASSPPAVGASYNEQFF
-	TRBV11-2	TRBJ2-7	CASSGAGYEQYF
TRBD2	TRBV20-1	TRBJ2-3	CSAGGALTSSTDTQYF
TRBD2	TRBV5-1	TRBJ2-5	CASSPGTSGFQETQYF
-	TRBV5-1	TRBJ2-5	CASSLAGTPQETQYF
-	TRBV6-2/TRBV6-3	TRBJ2-6	CASRLDGIFGANVLTF
-	TRBV3-1	TRBJ1-6	CASSQDPTAGRGYNSPLHF
-	TRBV18	TRBJ1-1	CASSPRGLDVNTEAFF
-	TRBV5-4	TRBJ2-1	CASSFNSWINEQFF
-	TRBV6-5	TRBJ2-1	CASSKTPTAYNEQFF
-	TRBV6-2/TRBV6-3	TRBJ2-5	CASSWGRQIETQYF
-	TRBV6-2/TRBV6-3	TRBJ1-6	CASSYSTVEGSPLHF
-	TRBV6-6	TRBJ2-7	CASSAGPIEQYF
-	TRBV2	TRBJ1-2	CASSARSYGYTF
-	TRBV7-3	TRBJ2-6	CASSSPVSTSGANVLTF
-	TRBV6-6	TRBJ2-2	CASRPGASDTGELFF
-	TRBV5-1	TRBJ2-3	CASSVGPFLTDTQYF
-	TRBV6-2/TRBV6-3	TRBJ2-7	CASSYANYEQYF
-	TRBV5-4	TRBJ2-7	CASSPPLGHEQYF
-	TRBV12-3/TRBV12-4	TRBJ2-2	CASSSPGGELFF
-	TRBV18	TRBJ2-6	CASSELAGDSGANVLTF
-	TRBV7-2	TRBJ1-1	CASSPRAEAEAFF
-	TRBV2	TRBJ2-3	CASNRVSDTQYF
-	TRBV10-3	TRBJ1-1	CAIKVDRDTEAFF
-	TRBV6-5	TRBJ1-1	CASGITEAFF
-	TRBV7-8	TRBJ2-3	CASSLVRGGPDTQYF
-	TRBV7-7	TRBJ2-7	CASSLGAYSYEQYF
-	TRBV6-2/TRBV6-3	TRBJ1-2	CASSYPPRDTRFSGYTF
-	TRBV20-1	TRBJ2-1	CSDRVVGSYNEQFF
-	TRBV5-6	TRBJ1-6	CASSLRGVSSPLHF
-	TRBV7-9	TRBJ1-2	CASSRDYGYTF
-	TRBV7-3	TRBJ2-7	CASSSQAGPDEQYF
-	TRBV7-8	TRBJ1-2	CASSSYRTANYGYTF
-	TRBV24-1	TRBJ2-2	CATSDPGSGELFF
TRBD1	TRBV6-5	TRBJ1-6	CAGTGENSPLHF
-	TRBV20-1	TRBJ2-5	CSARVTERETQYF
-	TRBV4-1	TRBJ1-4	CASSQRGPNEKLFF
TRBD2	TRBV6-2/TRBV6-3	TRBJ2-5	CASSYPSGLLQETQYF
TRBD1	TRBV5-5	TRBJ1-2	CASSQVWTGEYGYTF
-	TRBV29-1	TRBJ1-1	CSVEGPAAEAFF
TRBD2	TRBV2	TRBJ2-1	CASSVGAGGADEQFF
-	TRBV2	TRBJ1-2	CASGSNYGYTF
-	TRBV6-1	TRBJ2-6	CASGPGRAGSGANVLTF
TRBD1	TRBV29-1	TRBJ1-1	CSVGQGAENTEAFF
-	TRBV12-5	TRBJ2-1	CASGLEGAVDEQFF